This TCR beta chain was profiled in a study of blood T cell repertoires in COVID-19. Sequenced by immunoSEQ multiplex PCR; TCRdb stores in-frame clones only, minus some. Among approximately 170,000 clones, more than 75% were seen once, and the ten largest hold about 5.6%. The source is a man between 40 and 49 years old who had recovered from COVID-19. What was sequenced was PBMCs or T cells enriched from blood (not recorded which).

This chain's CDR3 is CASSPRLSAEKLFF. DNA of the CDR3: TGTGCCAGCTCACCACGTCTTTCCGCGGAAAAACTGTTTTTT. The chain joins TRBV18 to TRBJ1-4; D is ambiguous. Germline V gene data show CDR1 as KGHSH and CDR2 as LQKENI. This CDR3 is built from 14 residues. The germline V and J ends were trimmed by 1 base and 8 bases, with 11 bases remaining between them.